Included here is one T cell receptor beta chain sequence, with context. This entry is derived from a study of OX40 agonist ivuxolimab in advanced cancers. Only in-frame clones appear in the TCRdb table, and some are missing; sequencing was by immunoSEQ multiplex PCR. Seen here are about 48,000 clones, 84% observed once, and the top ten hold more than 0.95%. Autoimmune disease history or systemic immunosuppression was exclusionary. The V and J ends lost 5 bases and 3 bases, in that order; junction bases with no gene match: 15. Germline lookup yields CDR1 SEHNR and CDR2 FQNEAQ (reference sequence). The CDR3 totals 17 residues.

The genes are TRBV7-9 and TRBJ1-2, with 7 nucleotides matching TRBD1. The clonotype originates from an adult with an advanced solid tumor such as melanoma, head and neck, liver or kidney cancer. Material: CD4+ or CD8+ T cells sorted from blood, obtained in a trial of the OX40 agonist ivuxolimab. Written as DNA, the CDR3 is TGTGCCAGCAGCCCCTCGGGACAGCTATACTACGACTATGGCTACACCTTC. It specifies CASSPSGQLYYDYGYTF.